A selection of T cell receptor beta chains follows, all from one sample in a study of radiation and T cells in renal cell carcinoma. TCRdb keeps only in-frame clones here, not all; method: immunoSEQ multiplex PCR. Of some 150,000 clones detected, 86% appear once; the ten largest clones hold 15% to 20%. The starting material was blood, obtained from a patient whose treatment included radiotherapy and nephrectomy. The receptor source for this set is a woman between 50 and 59 years old with renal cell carcinoma. The CDR3 runs from the conserved cysteine through the conserved F or W. D genes are given only for firm matches. A row's size may be missing; if present it is once, few, many or a size class.

>TRBJ1-1|TRBV14|few|.
CASSPWDVAFF
TGTGCCAGCAGCCCGTGGGACGTTGCTTTCTTT
>TRBJ1-1|TRBV10-2|.|.
CASSVVTDTEAFF
TGCGCCAGCAGTGTGGTTACAGACACTGAAGCTTTCTTT
>TRBJ1-2|TRBV10-3|.|.
CAITGGYTF
TGTGCCATCACCGGGGGCTACACCTTC
>TRBJ2-7|TRBV27|few|TRBD2
CASRLTSGQTYEQYF
TGTGCCAGCAGACTCACTAGCGGGCAAACCTACGAGCAGTACTTC
>TRBJ2-7|TRBV5-1|once|.
CASSLETESSYEQYF
TGCGCCAGCAGCTTGGAGACGGAGAGCTCCTACGAGCAGTACTTC
>TRBJ1-2|TRBV6-5|many|.
CASSYPHEGSYGYTF
TGTGCCAGCAGTTACCCCCACGAGGGCTCCTATGGCTACACCTTC
>TRBJ1-1|TRBV5-6|.|.
CASSLVDSGDTEAFF
TGTGCCAGCAGCTTGGTCGACAGTGGGGACACTGAAGCTTTCTTT
>TRBJ2-3|TRBV11-1|.|.
CASTHLTSTDTQYF
TGTGCCAGCACCCACTTGACTAGCACAGATACGCAGTATTTT
>TRBJ2-1|TRBV10-3|.|TRBD2
CAISEVVVWASGTNSYNEQFF
TGTGCCATCAGTGAGGTCGTCGTGTGGGCTAGCGGGACAAATTCCTACAATGAGCAGTTCTTC
>TRBJ2-7|TRBV7-2|.|TRBD1
CASSPPGQGDYEQYF
TGTGCCAGCAGCCCTCCGGGACAGGGAGATTACGAGCAGTACTTC
>TRBJ1-4|TRBV4-2|.|TRBD1
CASSQGTGDEKLFF
TGTGCCAGCAGCCAAGGGACAGGGGATGAAAAACTGTTTTTT
>TRBJ2-7|TRBV4-3|.|.
CASSQDWWREQYF
TGCGCCAGCAGCCAAGATTGGTGGCGCGAGCAGTACTTC
>TRBJ2-7|TRBV27|once|.
CASRGNSYEQYF
TGTGCCAGCAGGGGTAACTCCTACGAGCAGTACTTC
>TRBJ2-7|TRBV6-5|.|TRBD1
CASSYGTGATYEQYF
TGTGCCAGCAGTTACGGGACAGGGGCTACTTACGAGCAGTACTTC
>TRBJ1-2|TRBV19|once|.
CASSMANYGYTF
TGTGCCAGTAGTATGGCTAACTATGGCTACACCTTC
>TRBJ2-7|TRBV4-1|.|.
CASSQGRGRTYEQYF
TGCGCCAGCAGCCAAGGACGGGGAAGGACCTACGAGCAGTACTTC
>TRBJ2-7|TRBV6-6|.|TRBD1
CASSWGQGNEQYF
TGTGCCAGCAGTTGGGGACAGGGGAACGAGCAGTACTTC
>TRBJ2-7|TRBV18|.|.
CASSPPGWESSYEQYF
TGTGCCAGCTCACCACCGGGCTGGGAAAGCTCCTACGAGCAGTACTTC
>TRBJ2-1|TRBV19|.|TRBD2
CASRTSENEQFF
TGTGCCAGTCGGACTAGTGAGAATGAGCAGTTCTTC
>TRBJ2-1|TRBV5-4|.|TRBD1
CASSLADRARGEQFF
TGTGCCAGCAGCTTGGCGGACAGGGCCAGGGGTGAGCAGTTCTTC
>TRBJ2-1|TRBV23-1|.|TRBD2
CASSRTSTNEQFF
TGCGCCAGCAGTCGGACTAGTACCAATGAGCAGTTCTTC
>TRBJ2-5|TRBV9|.|.
CASSVAVTIQETQYF
TGTGCCAGCAGCGTAGCTGTGACAATCCAAGAGACCCAGTACTTC
>TRBJ2-2|TRBV27|once|TRBD2
CASSFGAVFRGGLAGLGELFF
TGTGCCAGCTCCTTCGGGGCAGTATTCCGCGGTGGACTAGCGGGACTCGGGGAGCTGTTTTTT
>TRBJ1-2|TRBV27|.|.
CASRRTQGDGYTF
TGTGCCAGCAGACGTACACAGGGAGATGGCTACACCTTC
>TRBJ2-2|TRBV19|few|TRBD1
CASSLLGGETGELFF
TGTGCCAGTAGTCTACTAGGGGGCGAAACCGGGGAGCTGTTTTTT
>TRBJ2-1|TRBV10-3|once|TRBD2
CAISESAGGAGGEQFF
TGTGCCATCAGTGAGTCTGCGGGAGGGGCCGGGGGTGAGCAGTTCTTC
>TRBJ2-1|TRBV5-4|.|.
CASSGAGEQFF
TGTGCCAGCAGCGGGGCCGGGGAGCAGTTCTTC
>TRBJ1-1|TRBV7-4|.|.
CASRKQTGNTEAFF
TGTGCCAGCAGAAAACAGACGGGGAACACTGAAGCTTTCTTT
>TRBJ2-7|TRBV9|.|.
CASSASGRSYEQYF
TGTGCCAGCAGCGCATCAGGGCGCTCCTACGAGCAGTACTTC
>TRBJ2-5|TRBV5-4|.|.
CASSFPQGRGETQYF
TGTGCCAGCAGCTTCCCTCAGGGGAGGGGAGAGACCCAGTACTTC
>TRBJ2-3|TRBV27|.|.
CASSVFGSTDTQYF
TGTGCCAGCAGTGTCTTCGGGAGCACAGATACGCAGTATTTT
>TRBJ2-1|TRBV21-1|few|.
CASGKGADYREDNEQFF
TGTGCCAGCGGAAAGGGGGCCGACTACCGGGAGGACAATGAGCAGTTCTTC
>TRBJ1-2|TRBV9|.|.
CASSVGPQAYGYTF
TGTGCCAGCAGCGTAGGTCCCCAGGCCTATGGCTACACCTTC
>TRBJ1-1|TRBV19|.|TRBD1
CASGGGQPRDTEAFF
TGTGCCAGTGGCGGGGGACAGCCAAGGGACACTGAAGCTTTCTTT
>TRBJ2-7|TRBV19|.|.
CASSIIGLGYEQYF
TGTGCCAGTAGTATTATAGGACTCGGCTACGAGCAGTACTTC
>TRBJ2-5|TRBV5-6|.|TRBD2
CASSNSGGAETQYF
TGTGCCAGCAGCAATAGCGGGGGGGCCGAGACCCAGTACTTC
>TRBJ2-7|TRBV18|.|TRBD2
CASSQNTGTSGFQYF
TGTGCCAGCTCCCAAAACACCGGGACTAGCGGTTTTCAGTACTTC
>TRBJ2-5|TRBV5-1|.|TRBD2
CASSLELAEETQYF
TGCGCCAGCAGCTTGGAACTAGCGGAAGAGACCCAGTACTTC
>TRBJ2-3|TRBV6-6|.|TRBD1
CASSYSTGGADTQYF
TGTGCCAGCAGTTACTCGACAGGGGGCGCAGATACGCAGTATTTT
>TRBJ1-3|TRBV5-1|.|.
CASSSRAIGTSGNTIYF
TGCGCCAGCAGCTCACGAGCGATAGGGACATCTGGAAACACCATATATTTT
>TRBJ2-1|TRBV15|.|.
CATSREGYEQFF
TGTGCCACCAGCAGAGAAGGGTATGAGCAGTTCTTC
>TRBJ2-7|TRBV28|.|.
CASSDSGGGYEQYF
TGTGCCAGCAGTGATAGCGGCGGCGGGTACGAGCAGTACTTC
>TRBJ2-3|TRBV6-1|.|TRBD2
CASAGDSTDTQYF
TGTGCCAGCGCGGGGGATAGCACAGATACGCAGTATTTT
>TRBJ2-7|TRBV28|.|TRBD1
CASSLSGTGRYEQYF
TGTGCCAGCAGTTTATCCGGGACAGGGCGCTACGAGCAGTACTTC
>TRBJ1-5|TRBV6-5|.|TRBD1
CASSSPDQGGQPQHF
TGTGCCAGCAGTTCCCCGGATCAGGGGGGTCAGCCCCAGCATTTT
>TRBJ2-5|TRBV9|.|TRBD2
CASSGAGEPQETQYF
TGTGCCAGCAGCGGAGCGGGGGAACCTCAAGAGACCCAGTACTTC
>TRBJ1-2|TRBV2|.|.
CASSDAGSRVFGYTF
TGTGCCAGCAGTGACGCGGGATCCAGGGTATTTGGCTACACCTTC
>TRBJ2-3|TRBV10-3|.|TRBD2
CATGTRDTQYF
TGTGCCACCGGGACTAGAGATACGCAGTATTTT
>TRBJ1-5|TRBV28|.|.
CASSLWDLDRLRPQHF
TGTGCCAGCAGTTTATGGGACTTAGACAGGCTTCGGCCCCAGCATTTT
>TRBJ1-1|TRBV19|once|.
CASSIYGIKGYTEAFF
TGTGCCAGTAGTATTTACGGGATAAAGGGTTACACTGAAGCTTTCTTT
>TRBJ2-1|TRBV7-8|.|.
CASSLGNGNNEQFF
TGTGCCAGCAGCTTAGGCAACGGAAACAATGAGCAGTTCTTC